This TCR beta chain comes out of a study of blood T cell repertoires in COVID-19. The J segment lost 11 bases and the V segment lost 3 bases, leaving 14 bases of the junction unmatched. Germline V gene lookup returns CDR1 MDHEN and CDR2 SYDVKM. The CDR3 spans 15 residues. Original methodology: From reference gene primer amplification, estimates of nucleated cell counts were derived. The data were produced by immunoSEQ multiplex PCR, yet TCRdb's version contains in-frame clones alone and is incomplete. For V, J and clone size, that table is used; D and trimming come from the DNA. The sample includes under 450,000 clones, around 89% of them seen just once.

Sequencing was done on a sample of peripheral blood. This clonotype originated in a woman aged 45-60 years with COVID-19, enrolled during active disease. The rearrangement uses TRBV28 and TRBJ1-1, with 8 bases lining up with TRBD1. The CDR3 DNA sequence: TGTGCCAGCAGTTTCGGCCCGGACAGGGACCCAGTGGCTTTCTTT. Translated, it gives CASSFGPDRDPVAFF. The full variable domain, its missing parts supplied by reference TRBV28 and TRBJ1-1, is DVKVTQSSRYLVKRTGEKVFLECVQDMDHENMFWYRQDPGLGLRLIYFSYDVKMKEKGDIPEGYSVSREKKERFSLILESASTNQTSMYLCASSFGPDRDPVAFFGQGTRLTVV.